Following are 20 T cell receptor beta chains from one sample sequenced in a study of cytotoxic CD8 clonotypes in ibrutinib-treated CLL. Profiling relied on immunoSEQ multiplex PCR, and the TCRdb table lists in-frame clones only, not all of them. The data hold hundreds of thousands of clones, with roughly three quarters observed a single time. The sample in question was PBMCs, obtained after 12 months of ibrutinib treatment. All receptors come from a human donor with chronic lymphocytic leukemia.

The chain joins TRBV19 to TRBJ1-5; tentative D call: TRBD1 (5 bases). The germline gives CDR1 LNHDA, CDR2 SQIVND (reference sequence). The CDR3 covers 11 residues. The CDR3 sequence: CASTDTGTPHF. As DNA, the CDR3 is TGTGCTTCTACCGACACGGGGACGCCGCATTTT.

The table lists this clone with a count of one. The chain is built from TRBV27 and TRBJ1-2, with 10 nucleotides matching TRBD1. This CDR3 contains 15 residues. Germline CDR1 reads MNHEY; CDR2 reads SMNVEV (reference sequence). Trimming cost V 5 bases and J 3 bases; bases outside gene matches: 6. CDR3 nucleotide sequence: TGTGCCAGCAGTCAGGGACAGGGGAACGACTATGGCTACACCTTC. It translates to CASSQGQGNDYGYTF.

The CDR3: CASSIGATRETQYF. CDR3 DNA: TGTGCCAGTAGTATAGGAGCGACCAGGGAGACCCAGTACTTC. This chain uses TRBV19 with TRBJ2-5; D is undetermined. CDR1 LNHDA and CDR2 SQIVND come from the germline V gene (reference sequence). V was trimmed by 1 base and J by 5 bases, leaving 11 bases between them. This CDR3 contains 14 residues. The variable domain in full, completed from reference TRBV19 and TRBJ2-5, reads DGGITQSPKYLFRKEGQNVTLSCEQNLNHDAMYWYRQDPGQGLRLIYYSQIVNDFQKGDIAEGYSVSREKKESFPLTVTSAQKNPTAFYLCASSIGATRETQYFGPGTRLLVL.

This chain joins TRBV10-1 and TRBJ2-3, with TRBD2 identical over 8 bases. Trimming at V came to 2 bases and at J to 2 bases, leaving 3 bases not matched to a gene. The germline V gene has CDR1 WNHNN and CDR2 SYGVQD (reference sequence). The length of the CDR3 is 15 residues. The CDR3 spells CASSEGSGITDTQYF. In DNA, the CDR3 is TGCGCCAGCAGTGAGGGTAGCGGGATCACAGATACGCAGTATTTT.

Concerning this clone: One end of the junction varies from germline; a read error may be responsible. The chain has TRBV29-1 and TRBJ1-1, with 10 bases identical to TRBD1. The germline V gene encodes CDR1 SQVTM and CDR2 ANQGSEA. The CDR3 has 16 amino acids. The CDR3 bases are TGCAGCGCTGTTGGGGACAGGGGTTCGGGGAACGCTGAAGCTTTCTTT. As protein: CSAVGDRGSGNAEAFF.

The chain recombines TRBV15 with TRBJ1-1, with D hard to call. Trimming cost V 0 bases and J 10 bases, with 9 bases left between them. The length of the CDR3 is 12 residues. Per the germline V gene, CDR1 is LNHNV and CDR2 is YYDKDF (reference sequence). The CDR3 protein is CATSRDEYGAFF. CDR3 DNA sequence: TGTGCCACCAGCAGAGATGAGTACGGAGCTTTCTTT.

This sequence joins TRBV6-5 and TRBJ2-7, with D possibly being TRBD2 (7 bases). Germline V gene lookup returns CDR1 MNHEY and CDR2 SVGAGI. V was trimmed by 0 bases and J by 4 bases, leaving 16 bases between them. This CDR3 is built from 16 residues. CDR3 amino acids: CASSYSIGGRGYEQYF. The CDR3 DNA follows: TGTGCCAGCAGTTACTCGATCGGGGGGCGAGGGTACGAGCAGTACTTC.

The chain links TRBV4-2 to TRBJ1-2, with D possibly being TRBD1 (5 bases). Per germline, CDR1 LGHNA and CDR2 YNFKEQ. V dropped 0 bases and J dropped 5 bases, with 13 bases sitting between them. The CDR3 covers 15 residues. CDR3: CASSQEENRPYGYTF. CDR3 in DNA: TGTGCCAGCAGCCAAGAAGAGAACAGGCCTTATGGCTACACCTTC.

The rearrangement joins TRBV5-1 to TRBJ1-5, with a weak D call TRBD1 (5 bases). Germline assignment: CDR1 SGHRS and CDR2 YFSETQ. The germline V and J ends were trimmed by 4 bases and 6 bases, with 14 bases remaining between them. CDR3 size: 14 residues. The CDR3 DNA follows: TGCGCCAGCAGCCAAGGACATGGGATTCAGCCCCAGCATTTT. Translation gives CASSQGHGIQPQHF.

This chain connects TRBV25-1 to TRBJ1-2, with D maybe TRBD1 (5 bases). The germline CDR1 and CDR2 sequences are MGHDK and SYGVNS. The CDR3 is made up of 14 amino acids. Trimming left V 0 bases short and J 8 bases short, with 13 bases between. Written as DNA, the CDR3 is TGTGCCAGCAGTGAATATGGGGCAGGGTACGGCTACACCTTC. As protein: CASSEYGAGYGYTF.

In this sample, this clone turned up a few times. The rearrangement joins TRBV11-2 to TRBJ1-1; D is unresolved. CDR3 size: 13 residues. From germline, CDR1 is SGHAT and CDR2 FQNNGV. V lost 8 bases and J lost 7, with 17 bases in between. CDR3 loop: CASAISQGFEAFF. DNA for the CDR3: TGTGCCAGCGCCATTTCACAAGGTTTTGAAGCTTTCTTT.

CDR3 region: CASSPAGLIYGYTF. Here the CDR3 DNA reads TGTGCCAGCTCACCCGCGGGATTGATATATGGCTACACCTTC. V usage is TRBV18 and J usage is TRBJ1-2; D is unclear. Germline CDR1 reads KGHSH; CDR2 reads LQKENI. This CDR3 is built from 14 residues. V dropped 3 bases and J dropped 5 bases, with 13 bases sitting between them.

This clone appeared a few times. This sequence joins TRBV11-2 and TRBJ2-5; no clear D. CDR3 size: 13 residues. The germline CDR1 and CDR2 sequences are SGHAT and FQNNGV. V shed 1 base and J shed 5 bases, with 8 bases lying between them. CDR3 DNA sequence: TGTGCCAGCAGCTTAGGGGATAGGGAGACCCAGTACTTC. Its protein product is CASSLGDRETQYF.

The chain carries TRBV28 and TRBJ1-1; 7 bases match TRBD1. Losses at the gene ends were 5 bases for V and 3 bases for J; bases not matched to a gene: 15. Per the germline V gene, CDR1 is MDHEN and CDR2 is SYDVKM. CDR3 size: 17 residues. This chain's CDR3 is CASSPGGTATKDTEAFF. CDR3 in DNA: TGTGCCAGCAGTCCTGGTGGGACAGCGACGAAGGACACTGAAGCTTTCTTT.

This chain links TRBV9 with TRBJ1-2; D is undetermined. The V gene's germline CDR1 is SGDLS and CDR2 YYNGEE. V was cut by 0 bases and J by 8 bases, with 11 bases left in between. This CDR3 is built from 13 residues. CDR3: CASSVVSGEGYTF. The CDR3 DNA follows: TGTGCCAGCAGCGTAGTATCGGGAGAGGGCTACACCTTC.

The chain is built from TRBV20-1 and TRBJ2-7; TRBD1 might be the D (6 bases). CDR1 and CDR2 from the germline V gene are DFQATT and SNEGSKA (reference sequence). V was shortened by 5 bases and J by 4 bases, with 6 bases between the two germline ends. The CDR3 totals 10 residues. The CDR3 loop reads CSAGQYEQYF. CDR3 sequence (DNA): TGCAGTGCTGGACAGTACGAGCAGTACTTC.

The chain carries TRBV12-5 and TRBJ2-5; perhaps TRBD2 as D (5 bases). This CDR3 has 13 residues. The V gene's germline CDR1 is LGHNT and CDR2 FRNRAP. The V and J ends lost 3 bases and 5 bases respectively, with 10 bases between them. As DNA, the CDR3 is TGTGCTAGTGGTTTCGCCGGGGTGGAGACCCAGTACTTC. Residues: CASGFAGVETQYF.

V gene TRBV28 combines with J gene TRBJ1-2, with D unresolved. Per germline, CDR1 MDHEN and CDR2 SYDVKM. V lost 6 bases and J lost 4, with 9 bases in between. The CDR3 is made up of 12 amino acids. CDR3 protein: CASRRAPYGYTF. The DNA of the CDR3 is TGTGCCAGCAGAAGAGCTCCCTATGGCTACACCTTC.

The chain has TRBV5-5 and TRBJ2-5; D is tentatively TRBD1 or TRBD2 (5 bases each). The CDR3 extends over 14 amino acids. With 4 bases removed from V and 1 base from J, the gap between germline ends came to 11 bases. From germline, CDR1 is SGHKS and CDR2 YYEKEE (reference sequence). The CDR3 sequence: CASSRGPSQETQYF. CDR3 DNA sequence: TGTGCCAGCAGCAGGGGACCATCCCAAGAGACCCAGTACTTC.

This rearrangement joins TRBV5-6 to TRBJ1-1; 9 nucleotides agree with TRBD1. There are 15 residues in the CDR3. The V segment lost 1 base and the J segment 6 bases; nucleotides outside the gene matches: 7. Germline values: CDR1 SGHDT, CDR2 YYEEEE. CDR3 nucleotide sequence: TGTGCCAGCAGCTTGTGGGGGACAGGGCACCCTGAAGCTTTCTTT. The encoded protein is CASSLWGTGHPEAFF.